The 29 T cell receptor beta chains reported below all come from one sample, sequenced in a study of Tregs in tolerant kidney transplant recipients. Sequencing was performed with immunoSEQ multiplex PCR; in TCRdb, only in-frame clones are kept and a portion is missing. The sample consists of around 50,000 clones, around 83% of them appearing once. The sequenced sample was CD4+ T cells from blood. The source of these receptors is a human donor in good health.

J is TRBJ2-1 and V is TRBV5-1, with 13 bases that match TRBD2. The CDR3 covers 16 residues. CDR1 is SGHRS and CDR2 is YFSETQ in the germline V gene. The V segment lost 2 bases and the J segment 2 bases; nucleotides outside the gene matches: 1. The CDR3 spells CASSFGLAGAYNEQFF. The CDR3 DNA reads as TGCGCCAGCAGCTTCGGACTAGCGGGGGCCTACAATGAGCAGTTCTTC.

The chain combines TRBV7-9 with TRBJ1-1; 7 positions agree with TRBD1. Unmatched junction bases numbered 6, after V lost 5 bases and J lost 0 bases. CDR3 length: 15 residues. Germline V lookup: CDR1 SEHNR, CDR2 FQNEAQ (reference sequence). The DNA of the CDR3 is TGTGCCAGCAGCCTCCGGGACAGACTGAACACTGAAGCTTTCTTT. Its protein product is CASSLRDRLNTEAFF.

This chain uses TRBV7-2 with TRBJ2-7; 7 nucleotides agree with TRBD2. The V segment lost 3 bases and the J segment 3 bases; nucleotides outside the gene matches: 2. CDR3 length equals 13 residues. Germline lookup yields CDR1 SGHTA and CDR2 FQGNSA. The CDR3 DNA is TGTGCCAGCAGCTTGGGACTAAGCTACGAGCAGTACTTC. Translating gives CASSLGLSYEQYF.

This chain connects TRBV11-1 to TRBJ2-5; D is undetermined. This CDR3 region has 14 residues. Trimming took 3 bases from V and 5 from J, leaving 13 bases between them. Germline CDR1 is SGHAT and CDR2 is FQDESV (reference sequence). The CDR3: CASSFSVHKETQYF. The CDR3 coding sequence is TGTGCCAGCAGCTTTTCTGTGCATAAGGAGACCCAGTACTTC.

A few counts support this clone. The V and J genes are TRBV4-1 and TRBJ2-7; 8 bases match TRBD1. After removal of 1 base from V and 7 bases from J, the junction contained 9 bases not matched to a gene. The germline gives CDR1 MGHRA, CDR2 YSYEKL. CDR3 length: 15 residues. The CDR3 DNA reads as TGCGCCAGCAGCCAAGGTACCGGGACAGGAGGAGAGCAGTACTTC. Its protein product is CASSQGTGTGGEQYF.

The chain is built from TRBV4-1 and TRBJ2-3; no reliable D call. Per germline, CDR1 MGHRA and CDR2 YSYEKL. The CDR3 sequence is 11 residues long. The V gene lost 3 bases and the J gene lost 8 bases, with 6 bases spanning the gap. CDR3 in amino acids: CASSQLGTQYF. In nucleotides, the CDR3 is TGCGCCAGCAGCCAGCTGGGTACGCAGTATTTT.

The rearrangement uses TRBV14 and TRBJ2-7; TRBD1 matches at 10 bases. The germline gives CDR1 SGHDN, CDR2 FVKESK. J gave up 0 bases and V 1 base, and 9 bases lay outside the gene matches. This CDR3 region has 18 residues. The CDR3 loop is CASSQVRDRGPYSYEQYF. The CDR3 coding sequence is TGTGCCAGCAGCCAAGTTCGGGACAGGGGTCCTTACTCCTACGAGCAGTACTTC. Filled out from reference TRBV14 and TRBJ2-7, the complete variable domain reads EAGVTQFPSHSVIEKGQTVTLRCDPISGHDNLYWYRRVMGKEIKFLLHFVKESKQDESGMPNNRFLAERTGGTYSTLKVQPAELEDSGVYFCASSQVRDRGPYSYEQYFGPGTRLTVT.

The chain joins TRBV7-2 to TRBJ1-2; no clear D. Germline CDR1 SGHTA, CDR2 FQGNSA. V shed 4 bases and J shed 6 bases, with 18 bases lying between them. The CDR3 is made up of 15 amino acids. CDR3 region: CASSYQGGEGNGYTF. Written as DNA, the CDR3 is TGTGCCAGCAGCTACCAAGGCGGGGAGGGAAATGGCTACACCTTC.

This clone has only one observation. The chain uses TRBV2 and TRBJ1-1, with D hard to call. V was trimmed by 9 bases and J by 4 bases, leaving 15 bases between them. The CDR3 extends over 13 amino acids. Germline lookup yields CDR1 SNHLY and CDR2 FYNNEI. The CDR3 is CASCQGWGTEAFF. CDR3 nucleotides: TGTGCCAGTTGTCAAGGGTGGGGCACTGAAGCTTTCTTT.

CDR3 coding DNA: TGTGCCAGCAGTTCTCGGACTAGCTGGAATGAGCAGTTCTTC. Amino acid sequence: CASSSRTSWNEQFF. The rearrangement links TRBV2 to TRBJ2-1; TRBD2 aligns across 8 bases. Germline V CDR1 and CDR2: SNHLY, FYNNEI. The J segment lost 7 bases and the V segment lost 5 bases, leaving 7 bases of the junction unmatched. The CDR3 loop spans 14 amino acids.

The chain uses TRBV21-1 and TRBJ1-1; the table gives TRBD1 as D, unverified against the DNA. TRBV21-1 is flagged as a pseudogene. The CDR3 spans 16 residues. CDR3 sequence (DNA): TGTGCCAGCAGCAAAGTGGGGACAGACATGAACACTGAAGCTTTCTTT. Its protein is CASSKVGTDMNTEAFF.

V gene TRBV4-1 combines with J gene TRBJ2-3; D unclear. Trimming removed 2 bases from V and 5 bases from J, with 8 bases in between. The CDR3 covers 13 residues. The V gene's germline CDR1 is MGHRA and CDR2 YSYEKL. CDR3 nucleotide sequence: TGCGCCAGCAGCCAATTACCACGAGATACGCAGTATTTT. Its translation: CASSQLPRDTQYF.

This chain links TRBV21-1 with TRBJ2-3; the table's TRBD2 call for D was not verified on the DNA. TRBV21-1 is recorded as a pseudogene. The CDR3 is 22 residues long. CDR3 in DNA: TGTGCCAGCAGCAAAAATGGGTTCCGGACTAGCGGGGTGCCTCACTATATAGATACGCAGTATTTT. It encodes CASSKNGFRTSGVPHYIDTQYF.

The chain is built from TRBV9 and TRBJ2-7; TRBD2 aligns across 8 bases. CDR1 is SGDLS and CDR2 is YYNGEE in the germline V gene. With V trimmed by 5 bases and J by 2 bases, 9 bases remained unmatched. The CDR3 is 15 amino acids. This CDR3 reads CASSVDAGGPYEQYF. CDR3 bases: TGTGCCAGCAGTGTTGACGCGGGGGGCCCCTACGAGCAGTACTTC.

The rearrangement uses TRBV27 and TRBJ2-7, with 12 bases aligning to TRBD2. Unmatched junction bases numbered 12, after V lost 4 bases and J lost 11 bases. The CDR3 is 15 residues long. Germline V CDR1 and CDR2: MNHEY, SMNVEV (reference sequence). The CDR3 reads CASSSTGLAGQKEYF. CDR3 sequence (DNA): TGTGCCAGCAGTTCTACGGGACTAGCGGGCCAAAAGGAGTACTTC.

The chain couples TRBV4-3 to TRBJ2-3; 7 positions match TRBD2. The CDR3 covers 15 residues. Germline V gives CDR1 LGHNA, CDR2 YSLEER. Losses at the gene ends were 0 bases for V and 6 bases for J; bases not matched to a gene: 6. The CDR3 DNA reads as TGCGCCAGCAGCCAAGATTGGACTAGGACCGATACGCAGTATTTT. Residues: CASSQDWTRTDTQYF.

This chain connects TRBV4-1 to TRBJ2-5; possible D gene TRBD2, 6 bases. Trimming took 3 bases from V and 4 from J, leaving 9 bases between them. Germline CDR1 reads MGHRA; CDR2 reads YSYEKL. The CDR3 totals 13 residues. The CDR3: CASSHQGGETQYF. In DNA, the CDR3 is TGCGCCAGCAGCCACCAGGGAGGAGAGACCCAGTACTTC.

Here the CDR3 DNA reads TGTGCCAGCAGCCCACTGGGTTGGGGAGGGGAGACCCAGTACTTC. Residues: CASSPLGWGGETQYF. The chain employs TRBV2 and TRBJ2-5, with 7 bases matching TRBD2. Germline CDR1 reads SNHLY; CDR2 reads FYNNEI. The CDR3 is 15 residues long. After removal of 6 bases from V and 5 bases from J, the junction contained 12 bases not matched to a gene.

CDR3 sequence: CASSLQALGNTGELFF. Here the CDR3 DNA reads TGTGCCAGCAGCCTACAGGCCCTGGGGAACACCGGGGAGCTGTTTTTT. The genes are TRBV14 and TRBJ2-2; tentatively, D is TRBD1 (5 bases). From germline, CDR1 is SGHDN and CDR2 FVKESK. V lost 4 bases and J 1 base, leaving 13 bases between the germline ends. This CDR3 contains 16 residues.

The rearrangement uses TRBV7-9 and TRBJ2-7, with a possible D match to TRBD2 (5 bases). The CDR3 covers 13 residues. CDR1 is SEHNR, CDR2 FQNEAQ, per germline (reference sequence). The V and J ends lost 8 bases and 2 bases respectively, with 13 bases between them. This chain's CDR3 is CASHPPGTYEQYF. In DNA, the CDR3 is TGTGCCAGCCACCCCCCGGGGACCTACGAGCAGTACTTC.

This clone was detected a few times. The chain employs TRBV5-5 and TRBJ1-1; D is perhaps TRBD1 (6 bases). The germline V and J ends were trimmed by 4 bases and 5 bases, with 21 bases remaining between them. Germline V gives CDR1 SGHKS, CDR2 YYEKEE (reference sequence). The CDR3 has 16 amino acids. The DNA for the CDR3 is TGTGCCAGCAGCACAAGGACAACAGGGCCGGGAACTGAAGCTTTCTTT. Protein product: CASSTRTTGPGTEAFF.

This chain connects TRBV5-4 to TRBJ2-3, with 7 bases matching TRBD2. V was clipped by 5 bases and J by 5 bases; unmatched bases: 8. The CDR3 contains 14 residues. CDR1 and CDR2 (germline): SGHNT, YYREEE (reference sequence). The CDR3 here is CASRGGSREDTQYF. DNA of the CDR3: TGTGCCAGCAGAGGCGGGAGCCGTGAAGATACGCAGTATTTT.

The rearrangement uses TRBV6-5 and TRBJ1-2; D is ambiguous. The CDR3 is 13 residues long. Trimming cost V 5 bases and J 2 bases, with 9 bases left between them. CDR1 is MNHEY, CDR2 SVGAGI, per germline. The CDR3 spells CASSPRRNYGYTF. For the CDR3, the DNA is TGTGCCAGCAGTCCCCGACGGAACTATGGCTACACCTTC.

The V call is TRBV5-8, the J call TRBJ2-3, with D perhaps TRBD2 (6 bases). V lost 5 bases and J lost 0, with 16 bases in between. CDR3 length equals 16 residues. Germline V CDR1 and CDR2: SGHTS, YDEGEE. The chain's CDR3 is CASSFERVSSTDTQYF. DNA for the CDR3: TGTGCCAGCAGTTTTGAGCGGGTATCTAGCACAGATACGCAGTATTTT.

The chain combines TRBV9 with TRBJ1-1; no clear D gene. This CDR3 has 15 residues. Trimming shortened V by 3 bases and J by 4 bases, and 16 bases separated the two germline ends. Germline V lookup: CDR1 SGDLS, CDR2 YYNGEE. CDR3 region: CASSAPTGETTEAFF. CDR3 nucleotide sequence: TGTGCCAGCAGCGCCCCGACGGGAGAGACCACTGAAGCTTTCTTT. Complete variable domain (other parts from reference TRBV9 and TRBJ1-1): DSGVTQTPKHLITATGQRVTLRCSPRSGDLSVYWYQQSLDQGLQFLIQYYNGEERAKGNILERFSAQQFPDLHSELNLSSLELGDSALYFCASSAPTGETTEAFFGQGTRLTVV.

The chain links TRBV11-2 to TRBJ2-1, with D possibly TRBD1 on 5 matching bases. The CDR3 has 14 amino acids. Germline assignment: CDR1 SGHAT and CDR2 FQNNGV. Trimming took off 1 base at V and 6 bases at J, with 10 bases between the two ends. CDR3 loop: CASSLVAGPNEQFF. DNA for the CDR3: TGTGCCAGCAGCTTAGTCGCAGGGCCCAATGAGCAGTTCTTC.

The chain joins TRBV25-1 to TRBJ1-1; D might be TRBD1 (6 bases). Germline V CDR1 and CDR2: MGHDK, SYGVNS. V was trimmed by 3 bases and J by 2 bases, leaving 13 bases between them. This CDR3 has 15 amino acids. The CDR3 nucleotides are TGTGCCAGCAGTGACCCAGGGGAGGGAAACACTGAAGCTTTCTTT. Translation gives CASSDPGEGNTEAFF. The full variable domain, completed using reference TRBV25-1 and TRBJ1-1, is EADIYQTPRYLVIGTGKKITLECSQTMGHDKMYWYQQDPGMELHLIHYSYGVNSTEKGDLSSESTVSRIRTEHFPLTLESARPSHTSQYLCASSDPGEGNTEAFFGQGTRLTVV.

The chain links TRBV7-9 to TRBJ2-2, with D maybe TRBD1 (6 bases). Trimming removed 5 bases at V and 2 bases at J, with 9 bases between. CDR3 length: 14 amino acids. Germline V lookup: CDR1 SEHNR, CDR2 FQNEAQ (reference sequence). CDR3 sequence: CASSGGQNTGELFF. The CDR3 DNA follows: TGTGCCAGCAGCGGGGGACAAAACACCGGGGAGCTGTTTTTT.

V usage is TRBV5-6 and J usage is TRBJ2-5; no definite D call. The length of the CDR3 is 15 residues. The V gene's germline CDR1 is SGHDT and CDR2 YYEEEE. The ends were cut back, 6 bases at V and 2 bases at J, with 17 bases in the middle. In DNA form, the CDR3 reads TGTGCCAGCAAATTCCGAAAGCGTTCACAAGAGACCCAGTACTTC. This translates into CASKFRKRSQETQYF.